One and the same sample provided the 28 T cell receptor beta chains below, sequenced in a study of blood T cell repertoires in COVID-19. Repertoires were generated with immunoSEQ multiplex PCR, while TCRdb's copy carries only in-frame clones and drops some. This sample has approximately 300,000 clones; 65% to 85% occur once, and the top ten carry about a sixth. The specimen was peripheral blood. Receptor source: a person aged 70 to 79 with COVID-19, enrolled during active disease.

The CDR3 spells CASSRGGGTEREKLFF. Written as DNA, the CDR3 is TGTGCCAGCAGCCGGGGAGGTGGGACAGAAAGAGAAAAACTGTTTTTT. The V and J genes are TRBV5-4 and TRBJ1-4; 7 bases are shared with TRBD1. Germline CDR1 and CDR2: SGHNT and YYREEE (reference sequence). The CDR3 is 16 amino acids. The V segment lost 4 bases and the J segment 8 bases; nucleotides outside the gene matches: 14.

This chain joins TRBV7-9 and TRBJ2-3, with 10 positions matching TRBD2. The CDR3 totals 16 residues. Germline CDR1 reads SEHNR; CDR2 reads FQNEAQ (reference sequence). With 1 base clipped from V and 3 bases from J, the junction kept 4 bases outside the gene matches. The CDR3 spells CASSLVAGGGTDTQYF. CDR3 nucleotides: TGTGCCAGCAGCTTAGTAGCGGGGGGAGGGACAGATACGCAGTATTTT. Filled out from reference TRBV7-9 and TRBJ2-3, the complete variable domain reads DTGVSQNPRHKITKRGQNVTFRCDPISEHNRLYWYRQTLGQGPEFLTYFQNEAQLEKSRLLSDRFSAERPKGSFSTLEIQRTEQGDSAMYLCASSLVAGGGTDTQYFGPGTRLTVL.

The chain uses TRBV2 and TRBJ2-3, with 7 bases aligning to TRBD1. The CDR3 consists of 13 residues. Trimming removed 7 bases from V and 2 bases from J; junction bases left unmatched: 3. The V gene's germline CDR1 is SNHLY and CDR2 FYNNEI. CDR3 sequence reads: CASNRGDTDTQYF. The CDR3 DNA sequence: TGTGCCAGCAACAGGGGTGACACAGATACGCAGTATTTT.

The chain carries TRBV19 and TRBJ1-5; the match to TRBD1 covers 11 bases. J gave up 5 bases and V 7 bases, and 13 bases lay outside the gene matches. This CDR3 region has 17 residues. CDR1 and CDR2 (germline): LNHDA, SQIVND (reference sequence). The CDR3 sequence is CASKQIWTGGADQPQHF. The CDR3 nucleotides read TGTGCCAGTAAACAGATTTGGACAGGGGGCGCAGATCAGCCCCAGCATTTT.

This rearrangement joins TRBV28 to TRBJ1-1; D gene uncertain. The CDR3 is 14 residues long. Germline V CDR1 and CDR2: MDHEN, SYDVKM. V was trimmed by 0 bases and J by 5 bases, leaving 10 bases between them. The CDR3 DNA follows: TGTGCCAGCAGTTTATGGGAGGTGGGGACTGAAGCTTTCTTT. Translated, it gives CASSLWEVGTEAFF.

V and J are TRBV30 and TRBJ1-6; D possibly corresponds to TRBD1 (6 bases). The germline V gene has CDR1 GTSNPN and CDR2 SVGIG (reference sequence). The CDR3 totals 13 residues. Trimming left V 0 bases short and J 10 bases short, with 10 bases between. CDR3 sequence reads: CAWSVSGVSPLHF. The CDR3 DNA sequence: TGTGCCTGGAGTGTGTCAGGGGTGTCACCCCTCCACTTT.

The chain employs TRBV5-6 and TRBJ1-3, with 7 nucleotides matching TRBD1. The length of the CDR3 is 17 residues. V was clipped by 0 bases and J by 3 bases; unmatched bases: 9. Germline values: CDR1 SGHDT, CDR2 YYEEEE. The CDR3 sequence is CASSLVLGGGLGNTIYF. CDR3 DNA sequence: TGTGCCAGCAGCTTGGTTTTAGGAGGGGGCCTTGGAAACACCATATATTTT.

V and J are TRBV27 and TRBJ2-1; D possibly corresponds to TRBD2 (6 bases). The length of the CDR3 is 15 residues. Trimming removed 3 bases at V and 8 bases at J, with 17 bases between. Germline V gene data show CDR1 as MNHEY and CDR2 as SMNVEV (reference sequence). CDR3 loop: CASSFVLARPDEQFF. CDR3 DNA sequence: TGTGCCAGCAGTTTTGTTCTAGCGAGACCCGATGAGCAGTTCTTC.

The rearrangement joins TRBV9 to TRBJ2-2, with 9 bases matching TRBD2. CDR1 is SGDLS and CDR2 is YYNGEE in the germline V gene. V shed 4 bases and J 6 bases; nucleotides not matched to a gene: 7. The CDR3 covers 15 residues. The CDR3 region is CASSPRTSVPGELFF. The CDR3 nucleotides read TGTGCCAGCAGCCCCCGGACTAGCGTTCCCGGGGAGCTGTTTTTT.

About this clone itself: Other DNA sequences in the same sample also yield this CDR3. This sequence joins TRBV7-2 and TRBJ1-5, with TRBD1 identical over 9 bases. J was trimmed by 5 bases and V by 5 bases; bases with no gene match: 1. CDR1 is SGHTA, CDR2 FQGNSA, per germline. The CDR3 length is 13 residues. CDR3 coding DNA: TGTGCCAGCAGCCGGACAGGGGATCAGCCCCAGCATTTT. As protein: CASSRTGDQPQHF.

This chain joins TRBV6-2 or TRBV6-3 and TRBJ1-2, with TRBD1 identical over 9 bases. The ends lost 6 bases at V and 5 bases at J; junction bases unmatched: 7. The CDR3 length is 14 residues. Per the germline V gene, CDR1 is MNHEY and CDR2 is SVGEGT. DNA of the CDR3: TGTGCCAGCAGCCACCCCGGGACAGGGTATGGCTACACCTTC. This encodes CASSHPGTGYGYTF.

This chain uses TRBV30 with TRBJ2-1, with D uncertain. With 0 bases removed from V and 10 bases from J, the gap between germline ends came to 13 bases. Germline lookup yields CDR1 GTSNPN and CDR2 SVGIG (reference sequence). CDR3 size: 13 residues. The CDR3 nucleotides are TGTGCCTGGAGTGTGGAGAGGCGCAAGGAGCAGTTCTTC. It encodes CAWSVERRKEQFF. Variable domain in full (rest from reference TRBV30 and TRBJ2-1): SQTIHQWPATLVQPVGSPLSLECTVEGTSNPNLYWYRQAAGRGLQLLFYSVGIGQISSEVPQNLSASRPQDRQFILSSKKLLLSDSGFYLCAWSVERRKEQFFGPGTRLTVL.

This clone was detected once. V gene TRBV6-2 or TRBV6-3 combines with J gene TRBJ1-1, with D perhaps matching TRBD1 (5 bases). The CDR3 extends over 16 amino acids. V lost 0 bases, J lost 0 bases, and 11 bases lay in between. The germline gives CDR1 MNHEY, CDR2 SVGEGT. The CDR3 spells CASSYSKGQLNTEAFF. In DNA form, the CDR3 reads TGTGCCAGCAGTTACTCGAAAGGACAACTGAACACTGAAGCTTTCTTT.

This sequence joins TRBV24-1 and TRBJ2-1; 9 nucleotides match TRBD1. V shed 3 bases and J 8 bases; nucleotides not matched to a gene: 10. Per the germline V gene, CDR1 is KGHDR and CDR2 is SFDVKD. CDR3 size: 16 residues. The CDR3 reads CATSDTTGGAVYEQFF. The CDR3 bases are TGTGCCACCAGTGATACAACAGGGGGCGCGGTCTATGAGCAGTTCTTC.

This clone was found once. The gene calls are TRBV6-6 and TRBJ1-5; D is unclear. Germline V gene data show CDR1 as MNHNY and CDR2 as SVGAGI (reference sequence). The CDR3 has 15 amino acids. Trimming took 2 bases from V and 3 from J, leaving 11 bases between them. The CDR3 nucleotides read TGTGCCAGCAGTTACGTAGGGAGGGACAATCAGCCCCAGCATTTT. Protein: CASSYVGRDNQPQHF.

This clone showed up just a few times. J is TRBJ1-3 and V is TRBV6-5; 7 bases line up with TRBD1. Germline-derived CDR1 and CDR2 are MNHEY and SVGAGI. The CDR3 runs 16 residues. Losses at the gene ends were 0 bases for V and 0 bases for J; bases not matched to a gene: 2. CDR3 sequence reads: CASSYSGTASGNTIYF. In DNA form, the CDR3 reads TGTGCCAGCAGTTACTCGGGGACAGCCTCTGGAAACACCATATATTTT.

This clone is a singleton in its sample. The genes are TRBV5-1 and TRBJ2-5; TRBD1 might be the D (6 bases). The CDR3 contains 14 residues. Germline values: CDR1 SGHRS, CDR2 YFSETQ. V was clipped by 4 bases and J by 5 bases, with 15 bases between them. The CDR3 spells CASSPGTFRETQYF. In nucleotides, the CDR3 is TGCGCCAGCAGCCCCGGGACATTCAGGGAGACCCAGTACTTC.

The chain uses TRBV28 and TRBJ2-7; D is unresolved. Germline CDR1 and CDR2: MDHEN and SYDVKM. The CDR3 spans 11 residues. V was trimmed by 3 bases and J by 5 bases, leaving 5 bases between them. CDR3 sequence reads: CASSLPDEQYF. The CDR3 nucleotides are TGTGCCAGCAGTTTGCCAGACGAGCAGTACTTC.

The rearrangement uses TRBV10-3 and TRBJ2-2, with a possible D match to TRBD1 (8 bases). Germline values: CDR1 ENHRY, CDR2 SYGVKD. This CDR3 has 17 residues. The germline V and J ends were trimmed by 4 bases and 6 bases, with 21 bases remaining between them. This CDR3 is CAISAGQGGDRPGELFF. CDR3 DNA: TGTGCCATCAGTGCCGGACAGGGAGGGGATCGGCCCGGGGAGCTGTTTTTT.

V gene TRBV5-1 combines with J gene TRBJ2-7, with 14 nucleotides matching TRBD2. The V segment lost 5 bases and the J segment 0 bases; nucleotides outside the gene matches: 10. CDR1 is SGHRS and CDR2 is YFSETQ in the germline V gene. CDR3 length equals 18 residues. The CDR3 region has the DNA TGCGCCAGCAGTAGGGGACTAGCGGGAGATCATAGCTCCTACGAGCAGTACTTC. As protein: CASSRGLAGDHSSYEQYF.

V gene TRBV13 combines with J gene TRBJ2-3, with TRBD2 matching 7 bases. Germline lookup yields CDR1 PRHDT and CDR2 FYEKMQ (reference sequence). The CDR3 loop spans 15 amino acids. With V trimmed by 6 bases and J by 0 bases, 6 bases remained unmatched. CDR3 in DNA: TGTGCCAGCAGGTACCCGACTAGCAGCACAGATACGCAGTATTTT. Its protein product is CASRYPTSSTDTQYF.

The chain uses TRBV29-1 and TRBJ2-1, with a weak D call TRBD1 (5 bases). The CDR3 is made up of 14 amino acids. Germline lookup yields CDR1 SQVTM and CDR2 ANQGSEA. V lost 3 bases and J lost 9, with 18 bases in between. CDR3 protein: CSVDESQGVREQFF. As DNA, the CDR3 is TGCAGCGTTGATGAAAGTCAGGGTGTCCGTGAGCAGTTCTTC.

This chain connects TRBV7-2 to TRBJ2-7; no definite D call. This CDR3 is 14 amino acids long. Looked up from germline, CDR1 is SGHTA and CDR2 is FQGNSA. V gave up 8 bases and J gave up 0 bases, with 14 bases separating them. The CDR3 region is CASGQTVYSYEQYF. The DNA for the CDR3 is TGTGCCAGCGGCCAAACAGTTTACTCCTACGAGCAGTACTTC.

The chain joins TRBV13 to TRBJ2-5; the match to TRBD1 covers 8 bases. The CDR3 is 14 residues long. V was pared by 6 bases and J by 1 base, with 4 bases of the junction left unmatched. The germline CDR1 and CDR2 sequences are PRHDT and FYEKMQ (reference sequence). CDR3 nucleotide sequence: TGTGCCAGCAGACGTACAGGGGGCCAAGAGACCCAGTACTTC. It codes for CASRRTGGQETQYF. The variable domain in full, completed from reference TRBV13 and TRBJ2-5, reads AAGVIQSPRHLIKEKRETATLKCYPIPRHDTVYWYQQGPGQDPQFLISFYEKMQSDKGSIPDRFSAQQFSDYHSELNMSSLELGDSALYFCASRRTGGQETQYFGPGTRLLVL.

This clone was detected once. The chain joins TRBV15 to TRBJ2-7; TRBD1 matches at 8 bases. CDR1 and CDR2 (germline): LNHNV, YYDKDF (reference sequence). Unmatched junction bases numbered 8, after V lost 6 bases and J lost 4 bases. CDR3 length equals 14 residues. The chain's CDR3 is CATRLGTGAYEQYF. The CDR3 DNA is TGTGCCACCAGGCTCGGGACAGGAGCTTACGAGCAGTACTTC.

This sequence joins TRBV7-2 and TRBJ1-4; 9 nucleotides match TRBD1. The CDR3 spans 15 residues. The V gene end was trimmed by 5 bases and the J gene end by 7 bases; junction bases not matched to a gene: 8. The germline V gene has CDR1 SGHTA and CDR2 FQGNSA. CDR3 sequence (DNA): TGTGCCAGCAGCCAACACAGGGGGCTGGGTGAAAAACTGTTTTTT. The encoded protein is CASSQHRGLGEKLFF.

The rearrangement uses TRBV28 and TRBJ2-5, with 7 positions matching TRBD1. This CDR3 is 13 amino acids long. Germline loops: CDR1 MDHEN, CDR2 SYDVKM. J gave up 4 bases and V 9 bases, and 8 bases lay outside the gene matches. The CDR3, as DNA: TGTGCCAGTGTGAGGGGGCTAGGAGAGACCCAGTACTTC. Translating gives CASVRGLGETQYF.

The rearrangement links TRBV7-3 to TRBJ1-2, with D perhaps TRBD1 (6 bases). The CDR3 totals 19 residues. Germline V CDR1 and CDR2: SGHTA, FQGTGA. Deletions cut 1 base from V and 6 bases from J, with 27 bases between. CDR3 nucleotides: TGTGCCAGCAGCTTAAATGCCCCACTCATCTGGCAGGGGACGGATGGCTACACCTTC. Protein product: CASSLNAPLIWQGTDGYTF.